Listed here are 12 T cell receptor beta chains from one sample, sequenced in a study of OX40 agonist ivuxolimab in advanced cancers. This table comes from immunoSEQ multiplex PCR, and its TCRdb copy is limited to in-frame clones, with some not included. This repertoire shows tens of thousands of clones, more than 70% found once; its top ten account for 34%. Here the sequenced sample was CD4+ or CD8+ T cells sorted from blood, taken in a trial of the OX40 agonist ivuxolimab. The receptors here all came from an adult with an advanced solid tumor such as melanoma, head and neck, liver or kidney cancer.

The chain recombines TRBV18 with TRBJ2-7; D may be TRBD2 (6 bases). There are 13 residues in the CDR3. V was clipped by 2 bases and J by 5 bases, with 10 bases between them. Per germline, CDR1 KGHSH and CDR2 LQKENI. CDR3 loop: CASSPAGWDEQYF. CDR3 in DNA: TGTGCCAGCTCACCAGCGGGGTGGGACGAGCAGTACTTC. Full variable domain (missing parts from reference TRBV18 and TRBJ2-7): NAGVMQNPRHLVRRRGQEARLRCSPMKGHSHVYWYRQLPEEGLKFMVYLQKENIIDESGMPKERFSAEFPKEGPSILRIQQVVRGDSAAYFCASSPAGWDEQYFGPGTRLTVT.

The V and J genes are TRBV7-9 and TRBJ2-1, with 7 positions matching TRBD2. The CDR3 is 19 amino acids. V shed 4 bases, J shed 5 bases, and the junction held 20 bases outside the gene matches. The germline gives CDR1 SEHNR, CDR2 FQNEAQ (reference sequence). The CDR3 nucleotides read TGTGCCAGCAGCTCATCCGACAGACCGCGGGCGGGAGTTAACAATGAGCAGTTCTTC. This codes for CASSSSDRPRAGVNNEQFF.

This clone appeared a single time. This chain links TRBV10-1 with TRBJ2-7, with D perhaps TRBD1 or TRBD2 (5 bases each). This CDR3 is 12 amino acids long. The V end was cut by 3 bases, the J end by 5 bases, with 8 bases between. The germline gives CDR1 WNHNN, CDR2 SYGVQD (reference sequence). In DNA, the CDR3 is TGCGCCAGCAGTGACAGGGACCACGAGCAGTACTTC. Amino acid sequence: CASSDRDHEQYF.

The rearrangement uses TRBV6-5 and TRBJ2-7, with D possibly called TRBD1 or TRBD2 (5 bases each). Germline V gene lookup returns CDR1 MNHEY and CDR2 SVGAGI. Trimming pared 4 bases from V and 4 bases from J, leaving 17 bases between. The CDR3 has 15 residues. The CDR3 nucleotides read TGTGCCAGCAGTTCCCTCCTGGGGGAGCTATACGAGCAGTACTTC. This gives the protein CASSSLLGELYEQYF.

This chain joins TRBV9 and TRBJ2-7; D tentatively reads TRBD1 or TRBD2 (6 bases each). CDR3 length: 17 amino acids. Germline CDR1 and CDR2: SGDLS and YYNGEE. V gave up 4 bases and J gave up 3 bases, with 23 bases separating them. The CDR3 DNA is TGTGCCAGCAGCCCAGCCACGGGGGTCAGGGGACACTACGAGCAGTACTTC. Its protein is CASSPATGVRGHYEQYF.

This chain uses TRBV7-2 with TRBJ2-4, with D maybe TRBD1 (7 bases). The CDR3 extends over 19 amino acids. V was clipped by 4 bases and J by 1 base, with 23 bases between them. CDR1 SGHTA and CDR2 FQGNSA come from the germline V gene. This CDR3 is CASSSRGTAGGRAKNIQYF. In nucleotides, the CDR3 is TGTGCCAGCAGCTCGCGCGGGACAGCAGGGGGAAGGGCCAAAAACATTCAGTACTTC.

In its sample, this clone was seen a few times. The chain carries TRBV5-4 and TRBJ2-2, with TRBD1 matching 9 bases. This CDR3 spans 15 amino acids. Trimming cost V 4 bases and J 5 bases; bases outside gene matches: 6. Per germline, CDR1 SGHNT and CDR2 YYREEE (reference sequence). Here the CDR3 DNA reads TGTGCCAGCAGCGCAGGACAGGGGATTACCGGGGAGCTGTTTTTT. Translated: CASSAGQGITGELFF.

The rearrangement joins TRBV10-3 to TRBJ2-1, with 11 bases that match TRBD2. The CDR3 contains 15 residues. Trimming cost V 2 bases and J 5 bases; bases outside gene matches: 2. Germline V CDR1 and CDR2: ENHRY, SYGVKD. The CDR3 sequence: CAISEPGLADNEQFF. CDR3 DNA: TGTGCCATCAGTGAGCCGGGACTAGCGGACAATGAGCAGTTCTTC.

The chain carries TRBV27 and TRBJ2-1; the D is unclear. The germline V gene has CDR1 MNHEY and CDR2 SMNVEV (reference sequence). The V gene lost 2 bases and the J gene lost 9 bases, with 5 bases spanning the gap. The CDR3 is 11 amino acids. In DNA form, the CDR3 reads TGTGCCAGCAGTTTAGGAGTTGAGCAGTTCTTC. This gives the protein CASSLGVEQFF.

This chain links TRBV7-9 with TRBJ1-2; possibly TRBD1 for D (6 bases). V dropped 5 bases and J dropped 1 base, with 20 bases sitting between them. The CDR3 loop spans 17 amino acids. Germline CDR1 reads SEHNR; CDR2 reads FQNEAQ (reference sequence). The CDR3, as DNA: TGTGCCAGCAGCACATCAATCGGGGGGCCCATTAACTATGGCTACACCTTC. The encoded protein is CASSTSIGGPINYGYTF.

This clone was counted once. This chain joins TRBV5-1 and TRBJ1-1, with D perhaps matching TRBD1 (6 bases). Germline V gene sequence: CDR1 SGHRS, CDR2 YFSETQ. V was cut by 3 bases and J by 1 base, with 16 bases left in between. This CDR3 is 16 amino acids long. CDR3 in DNA: TGCGCCAGCAGCTCTTTCTCCGGGACACCGAACACTGAAGCTTTCTTT. As protein: CASSSFSGTPNTEAFF.

The chain joins TRBV11-3 to TRBJ2-1; TRBD2 is a possible D gene (6 bases). Per germline, CDR1 SGHNT and CDR2 YENEEA. Trimming took off 5 bases at V and 4 bases at J, with 18 bases between the two ends. This CDR3 is 16 amino acids long. The CDR3 bases are TGTGCCAGCAGCCAGACACTAGCCCCGATTTACAATGAGCAGTTCTTC. This encodes CASSQTLAPIYNEQFF.